The 26 T cell receptor beta chains given below trace back to one sample, sequenced in a study of regulatory T cells in long-lasting Graves disease. Specified time point: newly diagnosed GD, antithyroid drugs for less than 3 months. Scientists built the TCR library using RNA that was extracted from PBMCs. Researchers made TCR beta libraries by using iRepertoire HTBI primers and running Arm-PCR on CDR3 regions. TCRdb re-called the multiplex PCR reads with MiXCR, one entry per CDR3 protein. The table lists about 330,000 distinct CDR3 sequences, roughly 15% of them singletons. A further study also used this sample, focusing on T cells in Graves' hyperthyroidism and ophthalmopathy.

Sequences were derived from peripheral blood mononuclear cells (PBMCs), sampled at new diagnosis, from a patient treated with antithyroid drugs. The receptors shown here come from a woman in her late teens or twenties with Graves disease.

This clonotype appeared many times. The chain carries TRBV6-1 and TRBJ2-1; TRBD1 is a possible D gene (5 bases). The CDR3 has 16 residues. V shed 2 bases and J shed 0 bases, with 11 bases lying between them. Germline V gene data show CDR1 as MNHNS and CDR2 as SASEGT. The CDR3 bases are TGTGCCAGCAGTGAAAAAACCGACAGCTCCTACAATGAGCAGTTCTTC. This codes for CASSEKTDSSYNEQFF.

This clonotype appeared many times. V usage is TRBV30 and J usage is TRBJ1-1; no clear D. Trimming stripped 0 bases from V and 5 bases from J, with 7 bases between. The CDR3 covers 12 residues. CDR1 is GTSNPN, CDR2 SVGIG, per germline (reference sequence). The CDR3 loop reads CAWSVRETEAFF. The CDR3 DNA sequence: TGTGCCTGGAGTGTACGAGAGACTGAAGCTTTCTTT.

In its sample, this clonotype was seen a few times. As DNA, the CDR3 is TGTGCCAGCAGCGCGGACTCGAGATACTACAATGAGCAGTTCTTC. Translated, it gives CASSADSRYYNEQFF. V and J are TRBV7-3 and TRBJ2-1; a possible D gene is TRBD2 (5 bases). There are 15 residues in the CDR3. CDR1 and CDR2 from the germline V gene are SGHTA and FQGTGA. Trimming stripped 5 bases from V and 3 bases from J, with 14 bases between.

This clonotype was seen many times. CDR3: CASSLSGPGANEKLFF. CDR3 coding DNA: TGCGCCAGCAGCTTGAGTGGGCCAGGGGCTAATGAAAAACTGTTTTTT. This chain connects TRBV5-1 to TRBJ1-4; maybe TRBD1 (6 bases). The CDR3 length is 16 residues. V lost 1 base, J lost 3 bases, and 13 bases lay in between. Germline V gene lookup returns CDR1 SGHRS and CDR2 YFSETQ.

This clonotype was seen many times. The chain is built from TRBV7-3 and TRBJ2-1, with a weak D call TRBD2 (7 bases). V gave up 5 bases and J gave up 0 bases, with 11 bases separating them. The CDR3 is 15 residues long. CDR1 and CDR2 (germline): SGHTA, FQGTGA. The CDR3 DNA reads TGTGCCAGCAGCCTAAGGGGGGGCTCCTACAATGAGCAGTTCTTC. Its translation is CASSLRGGSYNEQFF. Filled out from reference TRBV7-3 and TRBJ2-1, the complete variable domain reads GAGVSQTPSNKVTEKGKYVELRCDPISGHTALYWYRQSLGQGPEFLIYFQGTGAADDSGLPNDRFFAVRPEGSVSTLKIQRTERGDSAVYLCASSLRGGSYNEQFFGPGTRLTVL.

Ten or more counts support this clonotype. V and J are TRBV20-1 and TRBJ2-1; the D call may be TRBD1 or TRBD2 (5 bases each). V was shortened by 5 bases and J by 6 bases, with 17 bases between the two germline ends. Germline CDR1 and CDR2: DFQATT and SNEGSKA (reference sequence). The CDR3 covers 14 residues. The CDR3 protein is CSAVAGTLSNEQFF. As DNA, the CDR3 is TGCAGTGCTGTCGCCGGGACCCTTAGCAATGAGCAGTTCTTC.

This clonotype was observed at least ten times. J is TRBJ2-2 and V is TRBV5-1, with D perhaps TRBD1 or TRBD2 (5 bases each). CDR3 length: 15 residues. Germline loops: CDR1 SGHRS, CDR2 YFSETQ. The V and J ends lost 0 bases and 3 bases respectively, with 9 bases between them. The CDR3 DNA is TGCGCCAGCAGCTTGGCCGTGGGGGACACCGGGGAGCTGTTTTTT. It translates to CASSLAVGDTGELFF.

This rearrangement joins TRBV27 to TRBJ2-5; D gene uncertain. The length of the CDR3 is 15 residues. Germline V gene lookup returns CDR1 MNHEY and CDR2 SMNVEV (reference sequence). The V and J ends lost 0 bases and 3 bases respectively, with 11 bases between them. The CDR3 bases are TGTGCCAGCAGTTTATCCTACTGGGGTAAAGAGACCCAGTACTTC. This codes for CASSLSYWGKETQYF.

A single count supports this clonotype. The gene calls are TRBV5-1 and TRBJ2-6; no definite D call. Deletions cut 5 bases from V and 2 bases from J, with 11 bases between. There are 15 residues in the CDR3. Germline values: CDR1 SGHRS, CDR2 YFSETQ. CDR3 coding DNA: TGCGCCAGCAGTCATCAGGTAACTGGGGCCAACGTCCTGACTTTC. As protein: CASSHQVTGANVLTF.

This clonotype was counted only a few times. The rearrangement uses TRBV28 and TRBJ1-2; D remains ambiguous. Trimming shortened V by 8 bases and J by 4 bases, and 11 bases separated the two germline ends. The germline gives CDR1 MDHEN, CDR2 SYDVKM. CDR3 length: 12 residues. DNA of the CDR3: TGTGCCAGCGGCCTCGCCGGCTATGGCTACACCTTC. It yields the protein CASGLAGYGYTF.

This clonotype was counted only a few times. The V gene is TRBV20-1, the J gene TRBJ1-5, with D hard to call. V was cut by 2 bases and J by 7 bases, with 15 bases left in between. This CDR3 contains 14 residues. Per the germline V gene, CDR1 is DFQATT and CDR2 is SNEGSKA (reference sequence). The CDR3 loop is CSARWASRGQPQHF. CDR3 sequence (DNA): TGCAGTGCTAGATGGGCCTCTCGAGGCCAGCCCCAGCATTTT.

This clonotype came up many times. J is TRBJ2-5 and V is TRBV3-1; 16 positions agree with TRBD2. The CDR3 extends over 15 amino acids. V lost 4 bases, J lost 9 bases, and 5 bases stayed unmatched. Germline loops: CDR1 LGHDT, CDR2 YNNKEL (reference sequence). In nucleotides, the CDR3 is TGTGCCAGCAGCCCGTCCGGGACTAGCGGGGGGGCCCAGTACTTC. Encoded protein: CASSPSGTSGGAQYF.

This clonotype was counted between two and nine times. The J gene is TRBJ2-3, the V gene TRBV6-5, with TRBD2 matching over 8 bases. The CDR3 sequence is 16 residues long. V gave up 2 bases and J gave up 1 base; unmatched junction bases: 5. Per the germline V gene, CDR1 is MNHEY and CDR2 is SVGAGI. The CDR3 region has the DNA TGTGCCAGCAGTTACGGTGGTAGCGGGGGCACAGATACGCAGTATTTT. Its protein product is CASSYGGSGGTDTQYF.

This clonotype was observed many times. The CDR3 sequence is CASSLTVNTGELFF. The CDR3 nucleotides are TGTGCCAGCTCACTGACGGTCAACACCGGGGAGCTGTTTTTT. The chain joins TRBV18 to TRBJ2-2; D gene unclear. The V gene's germline CDR1 is KGHSH and CDR2 LQKENI. V was shortened by 4 bases and J by 2 bases, with 8 bases between the two germline ends. The CDR3 is 14 residues long.

This clonotype has ten or more counts. V usage is TRBV12-3 or TRBV12-4 and J usage is TRBJ1-2; unclear D gene. The CDR3 has 17 residues. V lost 1 base to trimming and J lost 0 bases, with 15 bases between them. CDR3 sequence: CASSLGAETLANYGYTF. The CDR3 DNA reads as TGTGCCAGCAGTTTAGGGGCCGAGACATTAGCTAACTATGGCTACACCTTC.

This clonotype was recorded a few times. This sequence joins TRBV19 and TRBJ2-1; TRBD2 aligns across 9 bases. The V and J ends lost 0 bases and 3 bases, in that order; junction bases with no gene match: 0. This CDR3 is 15 amino acids long. Germline V gene data show CDR1 as LNHDA and CDR2 as SQIVND (reference sequence). The CDR3 here is CASSIELAGYNEQFF. The DNA of the CDR3 is TGTGCCAGTAGTATAGAACTAGCGGGCTACAATGAGCAGTTCTTC.

Many counts were recorded for this clonotype. The chain is built from TRBV15 and TRBJ1-2; D unclear. V lost 3 bases, J lost 2 bases, and 16 bases lay in between. The germline V gene has CDR1 LNHNV and CDR2 YYDKDF (reference sequence). This CDR3 region has 16 residues. Here the CDR3 DNA reads TGTGCCACCAGCAGTCCGTCCCGACCCGCGAACTATGGCTACACCTTC. It encodes CATSSPSRPANYGYTF.

This clonotype was counted many times. V is TRBV7-9 and J is TRBJ2-5, with a possible D match to TRBD2 (6 bases). Germline CDR1 and CDR2: SEHNR and FQNEAQ (reference sequence). V was clipped by 4 bases and J by 2 bases, with 17 bases between them. The CDR3 is 16 amino acids. The CDR3: CASSSDFGTAQETQYF. In DNA, the CDR3 is TGTGCCAGCAGCTCCGACTTCGGGACTGCACAAGAGACCCAGTACTTC. Filled out from reference TRBV7-9 and TRBJ2-5, the complete variable domain reads DTGVSQNPRHKITKRGQNVTFRCDPISEHNRLYWYRQTLGQGPEFLTYFQNEAQLEKSRLLSDRFSAERPKGSFSTLEIQRTEQGDSAMYLCASSSDFGTAQETQYFGPGTRLLVL.

The chain couples TRBV14 to TRBJ1-1; D possibly corresponds to TRBD1 (6 bases). CDR1 is SGHDN and CDR2 is FVKESK in the germline V gene. This CDR3 is built from 15 residues. With 2 bases removed from V and 8 bases from J, the gap between germline ends came to 18 bases. CDR3 protein: CASSQFQGPLPEAFF. CDR3 nucleotide sequence: TGTGCCAGCAGCCAATTCCAGGGGCCGCTCCCCGAAGCTTTCTTT.

This clonotype appeared a few times. The chain joins TRBV5-1 to TRBJ1-1; D might be TRBD1 (6 bases). Germline V lookup: CDR1 SGHRS, CDR2 YFSETQ. This CDR3 is 15 amino acids long. Trimming left V 2 bases short and J 4 bases short, with 15 bases between. The CDR3, as DNA: TGCGCCAGCAGCTTCAAATCAGGGGTATCCACTGAAGCTTTCTTT. It codes for CASSFKSGVSTEAFF.

With respect to this clonotype: This could be a read error, since a much larger clone is one nucleotide away. The chain couples TRBV9 to TRBJ2-7, with D tentatively TRBD2 (5 bases). Looked up from germline, CDR1 is SGDLS and CDR2 is YYNGEE. V dropped 3 bases and J dropped 7 bases, with 11 bases sitting between them. CDR3 length equals 12 residues. The CDR3 nucleotides read TGTGCCAGCAGCGCCACGGGGTATGAGCAGTACTTC. Protein: CASSATGYEQYF.

This clonotype was recorded many times. CDR3 loop: CATAPGNYEQYF. The CDR3 region has the DNA TGTGCCACCGCACCTGGAAATTACGAGCAGTACTTC. The gene calls are TRBV18 and TRBJ2-7; no definite D call. The germline V gene has CDR1 KGHSH and CDR2 LQKENI. The CDR3 is made up of 12 amino acids. V was pared by 10 bases and J by 4 bases, with 14 bases between.

This clonotype was detected many times. V usage is TRBV12-3 or TRBV12-4 and J usage is TRBJ2-2; 9 bases map to TRBD1. The J segment lost 4 bases and the V segment lost 8 bases, leaving 8 bases of the junction unmatched. The CDR3 is made up of 15 amino acids. CDR3 in DNA: TGTGCCAGCGCAGTGGGACAGGGTTTCACCGGGGAGCTGTTTTTT. It yields the protein CASAVGQGFTGELFF.

Here the CDR3 DNA reads TGTGCCAGAACCCCGTACCCGGGCTACGAGCAGTACTTC. Amino acids: CARTPYPGYEQYF. The chain carries TRBV19 and TRBJ2-7; D is ambiguous. Between the trimmed V and J ends, which lost 9 bases and 3 bases, there was a span of 15 bases. This CDR3 comprises 13 residues. Germline CDR1 LNHDA, CDR2 SQIVND (reference sequence).

This clonotype was found many times. The chain couples TRBV27 to TRBJ2-3; 7 positions agree with TRBD2. The CDR3 runs to 14 residues. With 6 bases clipped from V and 8 bases from J, the junction kept 11 bases outside the gene matches. Germline CDR1 and CDR2: MNHEY and SMNVEV (reference sequence). The CDR3 reads CASRTDWGGVTQYF. CDR3 DNA: TGTGCCAGCAGGACGGACTGGGGGGGAGTTACGCAGTATTTT.

To note about this clonotype: Given a much more abundant clone one base away, this may be a read error. The chain couples TRBV11-2 to TRBJ2-7; the D is unclear. CDR1 and CDR2 from the germline V gene are SGHAT and FQNNGV. There are 14 residues in the CDR3. Written as DNA, the CDR3 is TGTGCCGGCAGCTCTATTCGGAGCTCCTACGAGCAGTACTTC. Translated, it gives CAGSSIRSSYEQYF.